This T cell receptor beta chain originates from a study of T cell responses to AZD1222 COVID-19 vaccine. Concerning this clone itself: Its antigen is still unknown.

Data came from immunoSEQ multiplex PCR; TCRdb stores just in-frame clones and leaves some out. In the table there are approximately 100,000 clones, roughly 89% of which are singletons. Study observations and caveats: Reports say nearly half of spike-specific TCRs go after unmutated variant regions.

The specimen comprised peripheral blood, sampled on day 0 of AZD1222 vaccination. The sequence was obtained from an adult in good health.

CDR3 DNA sequence: TGTGCCATCAGTGTTGGGGGCAACAATGAGCAGTTCTTC. It codes for CAISVGGNNEQFF. The genes are TRBV10-3 and TRBJ2-1; tentative D call: TRBD1 (6 bases). This CDR3 contains 13 residues. V was clipped by 4 bases and J by 5 bases, with 9 bases between them. Germline loops: CDR1 ENHRY, CDR2 SYGVKD.